One sample yielded the 28 T cell receptor beta chains listed below, sequenced in a study of blood T cell repertoires in COVID-19. Profiled with immunoSEQ multiplex PCR; TCRdb holds only in-frame clones, not every one. The sample has tens of thousands of clones; around 90% are singletons. The specimen was peripheral blood. These receptors were taken from a man in his fifties or sixties with COVID-19, enrolled during active disease.

This clone was counted only a few times. The CDR3 DNA sequence: TGTGCCAGCAGCTTTGGACAGGGGGCCGGACTTTATGGCTACACCTTC. As protein: CASSFGQGAGLYGYTF. V is TRBV7-8 and J is TRBJ1-2; 11 nucleotides align to TRBD1. Germline V gene sequence: CDR1 SGHVS, CDR2 FQNEAQ. The V segment lost 3 bases and the J segment 5 bases; nucleotides outside the gene matches: 8. CDR3 length equals 16 residues. Complete variable domain (other parts from reference TRBV7-8 and TRBJ1-2): GAGVSQSPRYKVAKRGQDVALRCDPISGHVSLFWYQQALGQGPEFLTYFQNEAQLDKSGLPSDRFFAERPEGSVSTLKIQRTQQEDSAVYLCASSFGQGAGLYGYTFGSGTRLTVV.

The chain carries TRBV10-3 and TRBJ1-2; D unresolved. This CDR3 is 16 amino acids long. V was pared by 4 bases and J by 4 bases, with 19 bases between. CDR1 and CDR2 from the germline V gene are ENHRY and SYGVKD. The CDR3 is CAISALSLLGGYGYTF. CDR3 bases: TGTGCCATCAGTGCCCTATCCCTACTCGGTGGCTATGGCTACACCTTC.

This chain connects TRBV28 to TRBJ1-5; possibly TRBD1 for D (5 bases). CDR3 length: 16 amino acids. Germline V gene sequence: CDR1 MDHEN, CDR2 SYDVKM. Trimming removed 2 bases from V and 2 bases from J, with 13 bases in between. CDR3 sequence reads: CASSLSKGMGNQPQHF. CDR3 sequence (DNA): TGTGCCAGCAGTTTAAGTAAGGGGATGGGCAATCAGCCCCAGCATTTT. Together with reference TRBV28 and TRBJ1-5, the CDR3 gives the full variable domain: DVKVTQSSRYLVKRTGEKVFLECVQDMDHENMFWYRQDPGLGLRLIYFSYDVKMKEKGDIPEGYSVSREKKERFSLILESASTNQTSMYLCASSLSKGMGNQPQHFGDGTRLSIL.

The chain is built from TRBV6-4 and TRBJ2-3; no definite D call. V gave up 2 bases and J gave up 2 bases, with 2 bases separating them. CDR3 length equals 12 residues. Germline CDR1 is MRHNA and CDR2 is SNTAGT. DNA of the CDR3: TGTGCCAGCAGTGACCTCACAGATACGCAGTATTTT. This sequence encodes CASSDLTDTQYF.

The chain combines TRBV10-3 with TRBJ2-7; 9 bases map to TRBD1. Germline V CDR1 and CDR2: ENHRY, SYGVKD. CDR3 length: 16 amino acids. V shed 2 bases and J 5 bases; nucleotides not matched to a gene: 10. The CDR3 nucleotides are TGTGCCATCAGTGAGCCGTACAGGGGGCGAACCCACGAGCAGTACTTC. Its translation: CAISEPYRGRTHEQYF.

V and J are TRBV19 and TRBJ1-1; D may be TRBD1 (5 bases). Trimming cost V 4 bases and J 11 bases, with 17 bases left between them. The CDR3 contains 13 residues. The V gene's germline CDR1 is LNHDA and CDR2 SQIVND (reference sequence). The CDR3 DNA reads as TGTGCCAGTAGTAAAAACAGGAACGAGGTCGCTTTCTTT. It translates to CASSKNRNEVAFF.

CDR3 in DNA: TGTGCCAGTAGTATAGGCAGGGCGGGGGGTTCTGGACGAGCTTTCTTT. Its protein product is CASSIGRAGGSGRAFF. V and J are TRBV19 and TRBJ1-1; maybe TRBD1 (5 bases). Germline assignment: CDR1 LNHDA and CDR2 SQIVND (reference sequence). The CDR3 covers 16 residues. Deletions cut 1 base from V and 10 bases from J, with 22 bases between.

This chain links TRBV28 with TRBJ1-5; D gene uncertain. Trimming cost V 8 bases and J 4 bases, with 9 bases left between them. CDR1 MDHEN and CDR2 SYDVKM come from the germline V gene. The CDR3 is 12 residues long. Here the CDR3 DNA reads TGTGCCAGCGAGATAGAGAATCAGCCCCAGCATTTT. Protein sequence: CASEIENQPQHF.

This clone was seen a few times. The gene calls are TRBV6-5 and TRBJ1-5; D not resolved. The CDR3 loop spans 14 amino acids. Germline assignment: CDR1 MNHEY and CDR2 SVGAGI. V gave up 2 bases and J gave up 3 bases, with 8 bases separating them. CDR3 DNA: TGTGCCAGCAGTTACGCGGCCTACAATCAGCCCCAGCATTTT. Protein: CASSYAAYNQPQHF.

The chain links TRBV5-6 to TRBJ2-7; tentatively, D is TRBD2 (6 bases). Germline assignment: CDR1 SGHDT and CDR2 YYEEEE. Trimming stripped 3 bases from V and 4 bases from J, with 17 bases between. The CDR3 extends over 15 amino acids. The CDR3 DNA sequence: TGTGCCAGCAGCTGTCCCTCGCGGGGAGAGTACGAGCAGTACTTC. Protein sequence: CASSCPSRGEYEQYF.

The CDR3 bases are TGTGCCAGCAGCTTGCTAGTCACAGATACGCAGTATTTT. Translated, it gives CASSLLVTDTQYF. The gene calls are TRBV5-6 and TRBJ2-3, with no clear D. The germline gives CDR1 SGHDT, CDR2 YYEEEE. The CDR3 totals 13 residues. Trimming removed 1 base at V and 2 bases at J, with 5 bases between.

The V call is TRBV19, the J call TRBJ1-1; D is perhaps TRBD1 (6 bases). CDR1 and CDR2 from the germline V gene are LNHDA and SQIVND (reference sequence). The CDR3 sequence is 13 residues long. V was pared by 5 bases and J by 4 bases, with 11 bases between. As DNA, the CDR3 is TGTGCCAGTAGTCGCAGGGGAGTCACTGAAGCTTTCTTT. This gives the protein CASSRRGVTEAFF.

The V call is TRBV6-1, the J call TRBJ1-5; D is unclear. The CDR3 length is 12 residues. The V gene's germline CDR1 is MNHNS and CDR2 SASEGT. With 1 base removed from V and 7 bases from J, the gap between germline ends came to 5 bases. CDR3 DNA sequence: TGTGCCAGCAGTGAAGGAGGCCAGCCCCAGCATTTT. This encodes CASSEGGQPQHF.

This sequence joins TRBV28 and TRBJ1-5, with TRBD1 matching 9 bases. V dropped 6 bases and J dropped 7; count of bases not matched to a gene: 7. CDR3 length: 14 residues. The V gene's germline CDR1 is MDHEN and CDR2 SYDVKM. CDR3 loop: CASRSGTGLQPQHF. The CDR3 DNA reads TGTGCCAGCAGGAGTGGGACAGGGTTGCAGCCCCAGCATTTT.

The V call is TRBV19, the J call TRBJ2-2; 12 bases fit TRBD2. V was pared by 4 bases and J by 3 bases, with 3 bases of the junction left unmatched. Germline CDR1 LNHDA, CDR2 SQIVND (reference sequence). The CDR3 totals 16 residues. CDR3 sequence reads: CASSTRLAGDTGELFF. The CDR3, as DNA: TGTGCCAGTAGTACCCGACTAGCGGGAGACACCGGGGAGCTGTTTTTT. Variable domain in full (rest from reference TRBV19 and TRBJ2-2): DGGITQSPKYLFRKEGQNVTLSCEQNLNHDAMYWYRQDPGQGLRLIYYSQIVNDFQKGDIAEGYSVSREKKESFPLTVTSAQKNPTAFYLCASSTRLAGDTGELFFGEGSRLTVL.

With respect to this clone: The germline gene is not matched at one end of the junction; a read error may be the cause. V is TRBV3-1 (or the pseudogene TRBV3-2) and J is TRBJ2-7; 8 bases are a match to TRBD2. Germline lookup yields CDR1 LGHDT and CDR2 YNNKEL (reference sequence). This CDR3 spans 15 amino acids. CDR3 loop: CASNQGTSPFHEQYF. The CDR3 DNA sequence: TGTGCCAGCAACCAAGGGACTAGTCCATTCCACGAGCAGTACTTC.

The chain has TRBV28 and TRBJ1-6; maybe TRBD1 (6 bases). The CDR3 contains 14 residues. Trimming pared 7 bases from V and 7 bases from J, leaving 14 bases between. The germline V gene encodes CDR1 MDHEN and CDR2 SYDVKM. CDR3 loop: CASTQGRGNSPLHF. In DNA form, the CDR3 reads TGTGCCAGCACCCAGGGGCGAGGCAATTCACCCCTCCACTTT.

The chain recombines TRBV5-6 with TRBJ2-2, with a weak D call TRBD2 (5 bases). Germline CDR1 and CDR2: SGHDT and YYEEEE. The CDR3 consists of 15 residues. Trimming pared 5 bases from V and 7 bases from J, leaving 18 bases between. The CDR3: CASSWTPVRVGELFF. The DNA of the CDR3 is TGTGCCAGCAGTTGGACTCCTGTGCGGGTCGGGGAGCTGTTTTTT.

V is TRBV2 and J is TRBJ2-4; D unresolved. Germline V gene data show CDR1 as SNHLY and CDR2 as FYNNEI. The V gene lost 0 bases and the J gene lost 7 bases, with 7 bases spanning the gap. CDR3 length equals 13 residues. The CDR3 protein is CASSEALSNIQYF. DNA for the CDR3: TGTGCCAGCAGTGAAGCGCTATCGAACATTCAGTACTTC.

The chain couples TRBV11-2 to TRBJ2-2; D gene unclear. Trimming cost V 2 bases and J 6 bases, with 4 bases left between them. Per germline, CDR1 SGHAT and CDR2 FQNNGV. The length of the CDR3 is 12 residues. CDR3 residues: CASSLSAGELFF. In DNA form, the CDR3 reads TGTGCCAGCAGCTTATCCGCCGGGGAGCTGTTTTTT.

This clone has only a few counts. V and J are TRBV3-1 (or the pseudogene TRBV3-2) and TRBJ2-7; 14 positions match TRBD2. This CDR3 spans 16 amino acids. The germline V gene encodes CDR1 LGHDT and CDR2 YNNKEL (reference sequence). The J segment lost 5 bases and the V segment lost 4 bases, leaving 7 bases of the junction unmatched. CDR3 amino acids: CASSPRLAGGRNEQYF. CDR3 DNA: TGTGCCAGCAGCCCCAGACTAGCGGGAGGGAGGAACGAGCAGTACTTC.

The chain carries TRBV29-1 and TRBJ1-2; 7 bases agree with TRBD1. Germline V gene sequence: CDR1 SQVTM, CDR2 ANQGSEA. The length of the CDR3 is 13 residues. J was trimmed by 3 bases and V by 5 bases; bases with no gene match: 6. The CDR3 sequence: CSVPQGDYYGYTF. Here the CDR3 DNA reads TGCAGCGTTCCGCAGGGGGACTACTATGGCTACACCTTC.

The rearrangement uses TRBV6-5 and TRBJ1-4; D uncertain. V was pared by 8 bases and J by 3 bases, with 16 bases between. The CDR3 contains 15 residues. Germline V lookup: CDR1 MNHEY, CDR2 SVGAGI. The CDR3 DNA follows: TGTGCCAGCTCGCGTTCCGGGGTGGCTAATGAAAAACTGTTTTTT. It translates to CASSRSGVANEKLFF.

J is TRBJ2-7 and V is TRBV3-1 (or the pseudogene TRBV3-2); 7 bases match TRBD1. The CDR3 contains 13 residues. Per the germline V gene, CDR1 is LGHDT and CDR2 is YNNKEL (reference sequence). The ends lost 4 bases at V and 3 bases at J; junction bases unmatched: 3. The CDR3 sequence is CASSLGQSYEQYF. CDR3 bases: TGTGCCAGCAGCCTGGGACAGAGCTACGAGCAGTACTTC.

This clone has only a few counts. This rearrangement joins TRBV4-2 to TRBJ2-1; 14 bases agree with TRBD2. V lost 6 bases and J lost 5; bases outside the gene matches: 3. Looked up from germline, CDR1 is LGHNA and CDR2 is YNFKEQ. The length of the CDR3 is 15 residues. This chain's CDR3 is CASRRLAGGDNEQFF. CDR3 coding DNA: TGTGCCAGCAGACGACTAGCGGGAGGGGACAATGAGCAGTTCTTC.

The V call is TRBV19, the J call TRBJ1-1; D is ambiguous. V was pared by 4 bases and J by 0 bases, with 15 bases between. Germline V gene sequence: CDR1 LNHDA, CDR2 SQIVND (reference sequence). The CDR3 has 16 amino acids. CDR3 in amino acids: CASSNLYAIMNTEAFF. Written as DNA, the CDR3 is TGTGCCAGTAGTAACCTCTATGCCATAATGAACACTGAAGCTTTCTTT.

This clone has just one count. This rearrangement joins TRBV11-2 to TRBJ2-1, with 7 bases matching TRBD1. J was trimmed by 5 bases and V by 5 bases; bases with no gene match: 9. Germline V lookup: CDR1 SGHAT, CDR2 FQNNGV. The CDR3 extends over 15 amino acids. This chain's CDR3 is CASSPDRVGNNEQFF. CDR3 nucleotides: TGTGCCAGCAGCCCCGACAGGGTCGGGAACAATGAGCAGTTCTTC.

The chain employs TRBV2 and TRBJ1-1; D may be TRBD1 (5 bases). V was trimmed by 7 bases and J by 4 bases, leaving 10 bases between them. The CDR3 loop spans 12 amino acids. Germline V gives CDR1 SNHLY, CDR2 FYNNEI. The CDR3 region has the DNA TGTGCCAGCACAGGGCTTGTCACTGAAGCTTTCTTT. Protein product: CASTGLVTEAFF.